Listed below are T cell receptor beta chains from one sample, sequenced in a study of shared clonotypes between healthy human individuals. Clones were read by immunoSEQ multiplex PCR, and TCRdb kept only the in-frame ones, dropping some. Of around 1,900,000 clones listed, 80% to 95% are singletons. The sequenced sample consisted of naive CD8+ T cells from PBMCs. These receptors were collected from a young man in good health. Some clones in this sample may be carry-over from other donors' samples. Both conserved end residues are part of each CDR3. A D gene is named only where the DNA matches it firmly. Clone size, where shown, is once, few, many, or a class for clones that have expanded.

CDR3 protein: CASSEFRGQWSNQPQHF; CDR3 DNA: TGTGCCAGCAGTGAATTTAGGGGACAATGGAGCAATCAGCCCCAGCATTTT; V gene: TRBV6-1; J gene: TRBJ1-5; clone size: once; D gene: -
CDR3 protein: CASSLWDSGELFF; CDR3 DNA: TGTGCCAGCAGTCTCTGGGACAGCGGGGAGCTGTTTTTT; V gene: TRBV6-5; J gene: TRBJ2-2; clone size: -; D gene: TRBD1
CDR3 protein: CASSSRMGGDEKLFF; CDR3 DNA: TGTGCCAGCAGCTCTAGAATGGGGGGGGATGAAAAACTGTTTTTT; V gene: TRBV2; J gene: TRBJ1-4; clone size: -; D gene: -
CDR3 protein: CAAVPRDYNEQFF; CDR3 DNA: TGTGCCGCCGTCCCCCGGGACTATAATGAGCAGTTCTTC; V gene: TRBV7-9; J gene: TRBJ2-1; clone size: -; D gene: TRBD2
CDR3 protein: CASGVEWTSGYNEQFF; CDR3 DNA: TGTGCCAGCGGGGTAGAATGGACTAGCGGATACAATGAGCAGTTCTTC; V gene: TRBV7-9; J gene: TRBJ2-1; clone size: -; D gene: TRBD2
CDR3 protein: CAISESRGGGNTEAFF; CDR3 DNA: TGTGCCATCAGTGAGTCACGGGGTGGAGGGAACACTGAAGCTTTCTTT; V gene: TRBV10-3; J gene: TRBJ1-1; clone size: -; D gene: -
CDR3 protein: CASRGSVNQPQHF; CDR3 DNA: TGTGCCAGCCGGGGGTCGGTCAATCAGCCCCAGCATTTT; V gene: TRBV7-9; J gene: TRBJ1-5; clone size: -; D gene: -
CDR3 protein: CASSLHQQPQHF; CDR3 DNA: TGTGCCAGCAGCTTGCATCAGCAGCCCCAGCATTTT; V gene: TRBV5-6; J gene: TRBJ1-5; clone size: -; D gene: -
CDR3 protein: CSVSPWDSPHEQYF; CDR3 DNA: TGCAGCGTGAGCCCCTGGGACAGCCCCCACGAGCAGTACTTC; V gene: TRBV29-1; J gene: TRBJ2-7; clone size: -; D gene: TRBD1
CDR3 protein: CASSLRGGSYEQYF; CDR3 DNA: TGTGCCAGCAGTCTCCGGGGCGGATCCTACGAGCAGTACTTC; V gene: TRBV7-2; J gene: TRBJ2-7; clone size: once; D gene: -
CDR3 protein: CASSFGGKGPGYEQYF; CDR3 DNA: TGTGCCAGCAGTTTTGGAGGGAAGGGGCCCGGCTACGAGCAGTACTTC; V gene: TRBV28; J gene: TRBJ2-7; clone size: -; D gene: -
CDR3 protein: CASRTSGGEQFF; CDR3 DNA: TGTGCCAGTAGGACTAGCGGGGGCGAGCAGTTCTTC; V gene: TRBV27; J gene: TRBJ2-1; clone size: -; D gene: TRBD2
CDR3 protein: CASSQDTMGEDQPQHF; CDR3 DNA: TGTGCCAGCAGCCAAGATACCATGGGAGAGGATCAGCCCCAGCATTTT; V gene: TRBV4-2; J gene: TRBJ1-5; clone size: -; D gene: -
CDR3 protein: CASSLQGDPGANVLTF; CDR3 DNA: TGCGCCAGCAGCCTACAGGGAGATCCTGGGGCCAACGTCCTGACTTTC; V gene: TRBV4-1; J gene: TRBJ2-6; clone size: -; D gene: -
CDR3 protein: CASSQDWGESYEQYF; CDR3 DNA: TGCGCCAGCAGCCAAGATTGGGGGGAATCCTACGAGCAGTACTTC; V gene: TRBV4-3; J gene: TRBJ2-7; clone size: -; D gene: -
CDR3 protein: CASSSWTSSDEQFF; CDR3 DNA: TGTGCCAGCAGCTCGTGGACCAGCAGCGATGAGCAGTTCTTC; V gene: TRBV13; J gene: TRBJ2-1; clone size: -; D gene: -
CDR3 protein: CASSLSGEQFF; CDR3 DNA: TGTGCCAGCAGTTTAAGTGGTGAGCAGTTCTTC; V gene: TRBV27; J gene: TRBJ2-1; clone size: -; D gene: -
CDR3 protein: CASSEFGQGREKLFF; CDR3 DNA: TGTGCCAGCAGCGAGTTCGGACAGGGTCGTGAAAAACTGTTTTTT; V gene: TRBV13; J gene: TRBJ1-4; clone size: -; D gene: TRBD1
CDR3 protein: CASSPVAGTLTYNEQFF; CDR3 DNA: TGTGCCAGCAGCCCAGTAGCCGGGACACTTACCTACAATGAGCAGTTCTTC; V gene: TRBV9; J gene: TRBJ2-1; clone size: -; D gene: -
CDR3 protein: CASSFFGNTEAFF; CDR3 DNA: TGTGCCAGCAGCTTTTTTGGGAACACTGAAGCTTTCTTT; V gene: TRBV7-8; J gene: TRBJ1-1; clone size: -; D gene: -
CDR3 protein: CASTPRSPSYEQYF; CDR3 DNA: TGTGCCAGCACCCCCAGATCCCCTTCCTACGAGCAGTACTTC; V gene: TRBV7-8; J gene: TRBJ2-7; clone size: -; D gene: -
CDR3 protein: CASSTYSGRAYEQYF; CDR3 DNA: TGTGCCAGTAGTACCTATAGCGGGAGGGCCTACGAGCAGTACTTC; V gene: TRBV19; J gene: TRBJ2-7; clone size: -; D gene: TRBD2
CDR3 protein: CASSPYDSTYGYTF; CDR3 DNA: TGTGCCAGCTCACCATACGACAGTACCTATGGCTACACCTTC; V gene: TRBV18; J gene: TRBJ1-2; clone size: -; D gene: -
CDR3 protein: CSVEKPLSYEQYF; CDR3 DNA: TGCAGCGTTGAAAAGCCTCTTTCCTACGAGCAGTACTTC; V gene: TRBV29-1; J gene: TRBJ2-7; clone size: -; D gene: -
CDR3 protein: CASSVERLTYEQYF; CDR3 DNA: TGTGCCAGCAGCGTAGAAAGGCTCACCTACGAGCAGTACTTC; V gene: TRBV9; J gene: TRBJ2-7; clone size: -; D gene: -
CDR3 protein: CASSLGRGGTFAAFF; CDR3 DNA: TGTGCCAGCAGCCTAGGGCGGGGGGGGACCTTTGCCGCTTTCTTT; V gene: TRBV27; J gene: TRBJ1-1; clone size: -; D gene: -